This TCR beta chain stems from a study of cytomegalovirus exposure and HLA in healthy donors. Study as a whole: Assignment to the Caucasian-associated ancestry cluster applied to less than 85% of the approximately 380 genotyped donors.

Regarding the study as a whole: Reportedly, cytomegalovirus status was diagnosed with high sensitivity and specificity. According to the study, around 180 TCR beta chains were cytomegalovirus-associated. The authors later linked a missense DCLRE1C variant to TCR beta V- and J-gene trimming.

13 Jbeta primers and 60 Vbeta primers were used for the PCR. Method: immunoSEQ multiplex PCR; TCRdb's copy keeps in-frame clones and lacks some. The repertoire holds approximately 150,000 clones, with approximately 80% as singletons. This clone was detected only a few times. Its specificity is unknown. CDR1 is SGHTA and CDR2 is FQGNSA in the germline V gene. V lost 4 bases and J lost 0; bases outside the gene matches: 3. CDR3 length equals 15 residues. The specimen was PBMCs. The TCR originated in a middle-aged woman in good health and CMV-seropositive. This chain links TRBV7-2 with TRBJ2-3; 8 bases agree with TRBD2. The CDR3 here is CASSSSGRSTDTQYF. The CDR3 DNA reads TGTGCCAGCAGCTCCAGCGGGAGAAGCACAGATACGCAGTATTTT.